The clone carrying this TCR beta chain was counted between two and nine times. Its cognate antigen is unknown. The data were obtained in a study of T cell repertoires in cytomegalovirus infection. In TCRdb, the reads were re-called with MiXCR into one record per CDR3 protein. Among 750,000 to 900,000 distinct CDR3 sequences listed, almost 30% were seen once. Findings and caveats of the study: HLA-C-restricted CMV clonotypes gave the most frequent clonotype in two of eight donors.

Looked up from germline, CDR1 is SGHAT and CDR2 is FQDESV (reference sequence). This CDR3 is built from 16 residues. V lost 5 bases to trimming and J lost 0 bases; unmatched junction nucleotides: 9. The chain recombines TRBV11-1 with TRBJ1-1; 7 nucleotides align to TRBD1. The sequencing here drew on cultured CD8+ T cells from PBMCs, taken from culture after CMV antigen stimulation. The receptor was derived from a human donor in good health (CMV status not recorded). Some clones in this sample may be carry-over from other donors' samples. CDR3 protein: CASSRRFDRVNTEAFF. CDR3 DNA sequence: TGTGCCAGCAGCCGAAGATTCGACAGGGTGAACACTGAAGCTTTCTTT.